The subject of this entry is one T cell receptor beta chain. What it binds is not known. Looked up from germline, CDR1 is LGHNA and CDR2 is YNFKEQ. The CDR3 length is 15 residues. V trimming: 4 bases; J trimming: 3 bases; junction bases outside the gene matches: 4. The sample originates from a study of T cells in Graves' hyperthyroidism and ophthalmopathy. Study-level findings and limits: Most thyroid clonotypes expanded above 0.001 appeared in blood too.

Amplification targeted TCR beta CDR3 regions from RNA transcripts. TCR CDR3 regions were first amplified by RT-PCR with HTBI primers. TCRdb reprocessed the multiplex PCR reads with MiXCR, giving one entry per CDR3 protein. Among approximately 300,000 distinct CDR3 sequences listed, 15% to 20% were seen once. Diagnosis rested on symptoms, serum thyroxine and TRAb, thyroid ultrasound, and orbital computed tomography. This chain joins TRBV4-2 and TRBJ2-3, with TRBD2 identical over 10 bases. The sample consisted of blood. The source is a woman in her sixties or seventies with Graves' ophthalmopathy. CDR3: CASSRAGGQTDTQYF. The CDR3 bases are TGTGCCAGCAGCCGAGCGGGGGGGCAAACAGATACGCAGTATTTT.